This entry concerns a single T cell receptor beta chain. Its antigen is unidentified. This specimen belongs to a study of Ad26.COV2.S vaccination and SARS-CoV-2 variants. Study overall: Into the muscle, Ad26.COV2.S was dosed once or twice, 56 days apart.

The germline V and J ends were trimmed by 10 bases and 8 bases, with 15 bases remaining between them. Germline V lookup: CDR1 ENHRY, CDR2 SYGVKD. The CDR3 contains 12 residues. Described treatment: 15 to 20 received Ad26.COV2.S at low or high dose, single or two shots; roughly five received placebo; per-sample allocation not given. Samples analyzed were those drawn on day 63 after the first vaccine or placebo injection. An adult of 18-55 years in Boston served as donor. The shot given was an Ad26 vector that makes Wuhan-strain SARS-CoV-2 spike. Points from the study as a whole: Quantification of TCR breadth and depth may have yielded underestimates of total T cell responses.

Repertoires were generated with immunoSEQ multiplex PCR, while TCRdb's copy carries only in-frame clones and drops some. The table shows 300,000 to 400,000 clones, with 70% to 90% occurring only once. The V call is TRBV10-3, the J call TRBJ2-1; tentative D call: TRBD2 (6 bases). The clonotype originates from a person between 18 and 65 years old who received the Ad26.COV2.S COVID-19 vaccine or a placebo. Source: peripheral blood, taken in a trial of Ad26.COV2.S vaccine versus placebo. Written as DNA, the CDR3 is TGTGCCACGAAGGAGGGGACGGATGAGCAGTTCTTC. Translating gives CATKEGTDEQFF.